Listed below are T cell receptor beta chains from one sample, sequenced in a study of shared clonotypes between healthy human individuals. TCRdb's table, derived via immunoSEQ multiplex PCR, lists solely in-frame clones and lacks some. Altogether hundreds of thousands of clones are present, around 96% being singletons, with the ten largest covering 0.11%. Sequencing input: naive CD8+ T cells sorted from blood. The receptors derive from a woman in her twenties or thirties in good health. The CDR3 runs from the conserved cysteine through the conserved F or W. A D gene is named only where the DNA matches it firmly. The size of a clone is reported for some rows only, either as once, few or many, or as a class for expanded clones.

size,V,D,J,DNA,CDR3
-,TRBV7-9,-,TRBJ2-2,TGTGCCAGCAGCTGGCCCGGGACGGTGAACACCGGGGAGCTGTTTTTT,CASSWPGTVNTGELFF
-,TRBV10-2,-,TRBJ2-2,TGCGCCAGCGGGAAAACGAACACCGGGGAGCTGTTTTTT,CASGKTNTGELFF
-,TRBV19,-,TRBJ1-5,TGTGCCAGTTGGGACCACCGATCCAATCAGCCCCAGCATTTT,CASWDHRSNQPQHF
-,TRBV5-1,TRBD2,TRBJ2-7,TGCGCCAGCAGCAAGGGACTAGCGGGAACCGCCTCCCACGAGCAGTACTTC,CASSKGLAGTASHEQYF
-,TRBV27,TRBD1,TRBJ1-2,TGTGCCAGCAGTCCCGGGACAGGGGCCGGCTATGGCTACACCTTC,CASSPGTGAGYGYTF
-,TRBV5-1,-,TRBJ2-3,TGCGCCAGCAGCGCCTACGGTCCGATTCCGGCAGATACGCAGTATTTT,CASSAYGPIPADTQYF
-,TRBV5-6,TRBD1,TRBJ2-7,TGTGCCAGCAGCTCATCCGGGACAGCAAGCTCCTACGAGCAGTACTTC,CASSSSGTASSYEQYF
-,TRBV27,-,TRBJ1-2,TGTGCCAGCAGCCCGGGGCAGGGTTCGGGTGGCTACACCTTC,CASSPGQGSGGYTF
-,TRBV5-4,-,TRBJ1-3,TGTGCCAGCAGCTTAAGCAGCGGAAACACCATATATTTT,CASSLSSGNTIYF
-,TRBV28,-,TRBJ1-1,TGTGCCAGCACTGACCGGGACGGAGGGGGCACTGAAGCTTTCTTT,CASTDRDGGGTEAFF
-,TRBV4-1,-,TRBJ2-7,TGCGCCAGCAGCCAAGCACTAGCATGGGGCGAGCAGTACTTC,CASSQALAWGEQYF
-,TRBV7-2,-,TRBJ1-2,TGTGCCAGCAGCCCCTGGGGGGCCAGCTATGGCTACACCTTC,CASSPWGASYGYTF
-,TRBV7-9,-,TRBJ2-5,TGTGCCAGCAGCGCCCGACAGTTTCAAGAGACCCAGTACTTC,CASSARQFQETQYF
-,TRBV11-2,TRBD2,TRBJ2-3,TGTGCCAGCTCCTCCGCGGGAGGGGGCACAGATACGCAGTATTTT,CASSSAGGGTDTQYF
once,TRBV6-1,-,TRBJ2-7,TGTGCCAGCAGTGAACAGCAGCTAAACTACGAGCAGTACTTC,CASSEQQLNYEQYF
once,TRBV19,-,TRBJ1-4,-,CAPAFYLCASVDDEKLFF
-,TRBV28,TRBD1,TRBJ1-2,TGTGCCAGCAGTTTTGAAACAGGGGCGAGGGGCTACACCTTC,CASSFETGARGYTF
-,TRBV13,-,TRBJ2-7,TGTGCCAGCAGCGCCGGACAGGAGGGTGTTTCCTACGAGCAGTACTTC,CASSAGQEGVSYEQYF
once,TRBV5-4,-,TRBJ1-1,TGTGCCAGCACCCGAGGAGGGAACACTGAAGCTTTCTTT,CASTRGGNTEAFF
-,TRBV7-9,TRBD1,TRBJ1-5,TGTGCCAGCAGCCCCCAACAGGGGGGTCAGCCCCAGCATTTT,CASSPQQGGQPQHF
-,TRBV28,-,TRBJ2-3,TGTGCCAGCCGCATTTCGGCTAGCGGCACAGATACGCAGTATTTT,CASRISASGTDTQYF
once,TRBV6-1,-,TRBJ2-6,TGTGCCAGCAGTGATGTTAGCGGCTTGTCAAACGTCCTGACTTTC,CASSDVSGLSNVLTF
-,TRBV4-1,TRBD1,TRBJ1-1,TGCGCCAGCAGCCAAGGGGACAGTAACACTGAAGCTTTCTTT,CASSQGDSNTEAFF
-,TRBV5-4,TRBD2,TRBJ2-1,TGTGCCAGCAGCCAATTGGGACTAGCGGGAAACAATGAGCAGTTCTTC,CASSQLGLAGNNEQFF
-,TRBV28,TRBD2,TRBJ2-7,TGTGCCAGCAGCCTTAGCGGGATTAGGCAGCAGTACTTC,CASSLSGIRQQYF
-,TRBV5-1,TRBD2,TRBJ2-7,TGCGCCAGCACCTGGACTAGCGGGGGTTACGAGCAGTACTTC,CASTWTSGGYEQYF
-,TRBV6-1,TRBD2,TRBJ2-7,TGTGCCAGCAGTGAAGCGACTAGCGGAACCTACGAGCAGTACTTC,CASSEATSGTYEQYF
-,TRBV5-4,-,TRBJ2-5,TGTGCCAGCAGCTGGGACGCGGGGAGCCAGTACTTC,CASSWDAGSQYF
-,TRBV5-1,TRBD1,TRBJ2-4,TGCGCCAGCAGCTCCACGGGACAGGGGATGAACATTCAGTACTTC,CASSSTGQGMNIQYF
-,TRBV27,-,TRBJ2-1,TGTGCCAGCATTCGAAGCAATGAGCAGTTCTTC,CASIRSNEQFF
-,TRBV7-6,TRBD2,TRBJ2-7,TGTGCCAGCAGCCCCATAGCGGGAGGCATCTACGAGCAGTACTTC,CASSPIAGGIYEQYF
-,TRBV28,TRBD1,TRBJ1-3,TGTGCCAGCAGCTGGGGACAGGGCTCTGGAAACACCATATATTTT,CASSWGQGSGNTIYF
-,TRBV27,TRBD1,TRBJ1-2,TGTGCCAGCAGTTTATCCTCCTTTGGACAGGGGGCTGGCTACACCTTC,CASSLSSFGQGAGYTF
-,TRBV19,TRBD2,TRBJ2-1,TGTGCCAGTAGTAGACTAGCGGACTCCTACAATGAGCAGTTCTTC,CASSRLADSYNEQFF
-,TRBV30,-,TRBJ2-5,TGTGCCCGTACAGGGATGCATGAGACCCAGTACTTC,CARTGMHETQYF
-,TRBV28,TRBD2,TRBJ2-2,TGTGCCAGCAGCCGACTAGCGGAAAACACCGGGGAGCTGTTTTTT,CASSRLAENTGELFF
-,TRBV29-1,TRBD1,TRBJ1-4,TGCAGCGTGACAGGGGGAGATGGACTGTTTTTT,CSVTGGDGLFF
once,TRBV15,-,TRBJ2-7,TGTGCCACCAGCAGAAAGGTCGGGGGACTCGAGCAGTACTTC,CATSRKVGGLEQYF
once,TRBV27,-,TRBJ1-5,TGTGCCAGCAGTCCAGGGAATAGCAATCAGCCCCAGCATTTT,CASSPGNSNQPQHF
-,TRBV18,TRBD2,TRBJ2-5,TGTGCCAGCTCACCGGTGACTAGCGGGAGAGAGACCCAGTACTTC,CASSPVTSGRETQYF
few,TRBV9,-,TRBJ2-7,TGTGCCAGCAGCGTAGGCGCCTACGAGCAGTACTTC,CASSVGAYEQYF
-,TRBV7-8,TRBD1,TRBJ2-5,TGTGCCAGCAGGAACAGGGGCTCGCAAGAGACCCAGTACTTC,CASRNRGSQETQYF
-,TRBV13,TRBD1,TRBJ1-2,TGTGCCAGCAGGGCTCAGGGGGCGCGGGGCTACACCTTC,CASRAQGARGYTF
-,TRBV2,TRBD1,TRBJ2-1,TGTGCCAGCTTTGAGGGGGACAGAACTGAGGGCAATGAGCAGTTCTTC,CASFEGDRTEGNEQFF
-,TRBV10-2,-,TRBJ2-7,TGCGCCAGCAGTGAGTCGGCCGCCTACGAGCAGTACTTC,CASSESAAYEQYF
-,TRBV19,TRBD1,TRBJ1-2,TGTGCCAGTAGTATAGCGACAGGGTATGGCTACACCTTC,CASSIATGYGYTF
-,TRBV7-9,-,TRBJ2-2,TGTGCCAGCAGACCAGACCCGGGGCCCGGGGAGCTGTTTTTT,CASRPDPGPGELFF
-,TRBV4-1,-,TRBJ2-7,TGCGCCAGCAGCCAAGACTTGGACAGCCCCTACGAGCAGTACTTC,CASSQDLDSPYEQYF
-,TRBV5-8,TRBD1,TRBJ2-7,TGTGCCAGCAGCTTAGAACAGGGGTACGAGCAGTACTTC,CASSLEQGYEQYF
-,TRBV4-1,TRBD1,TRBJ1-1,TGCGCCAGCAGCCAAGATGGACAGGGTGACACTGAAGCTTTCTTT,CASSQDGQGDTEAFF
-,TRBV7-9,-,TRBJ2-1,TGTGCCAGCAGCCACCGGGACTCCTACAATGAGCAGTTCTTC,CASSHRDSYNEQFF
-,TRBV5-6,-,TRBJ1-2,TGTGCCAGCAGCTCGTCGGACTATGGCTACACCTTC,CASSSSDYGYTF
-,TRBV29-1,-,TRBJ2-7,TGCAGCGTTGAATCTAACGGTTTTGGTGACGAGCAGTACTTC,CSVESNGFGDEQYF
-,TRBV6-1,TRBD2,TRBJ2-7,TGTGCCAGCAGTGCGGGACTAGCGGGACCGTACGAGCAGTACTTC,CASSAGLAGPYEQYF
once,TRBV7-9,-,TRBJ2-1,TGTGCCAGCAGCCTGGGACTCCCTGAGCAGTTCTTC,CASSLGLPEQFF
-,TRBV6-5,-,TRBJ1-1,TGTGCCAGCAGCCTTCTAGGGGGAATGAACACTGAAGCTTTCTTT,CASSLLGGMNTEAFF
-,TRBV7-8,TRBD1,TRBJ1-1,TGTGCCAGCAGCCCTGGGACAGCTGAAGCTTTCTTT,CASSPGTAEAFF
once,TRBV7-9,TRBD1,TRBJ2-6,TGTGCCAGCAGCACATTAGGGACAGGGGGATCTGGGGCCAACGTCCTGACTTTC,CASSTLGTGGSGANVLTF
-,TRBV10-2,-,TRBJ2-1,TGCGCCAGCAGTGACGGCAATGAGCAGTTCTTC,CASSDGNEQFF
once,TRBV15,-,TRBJ1-5,TGTGCCACCAGCAGACGCGATAGCAATCAGCCCCAGCATTTT,CATSRRDSNQPQHF